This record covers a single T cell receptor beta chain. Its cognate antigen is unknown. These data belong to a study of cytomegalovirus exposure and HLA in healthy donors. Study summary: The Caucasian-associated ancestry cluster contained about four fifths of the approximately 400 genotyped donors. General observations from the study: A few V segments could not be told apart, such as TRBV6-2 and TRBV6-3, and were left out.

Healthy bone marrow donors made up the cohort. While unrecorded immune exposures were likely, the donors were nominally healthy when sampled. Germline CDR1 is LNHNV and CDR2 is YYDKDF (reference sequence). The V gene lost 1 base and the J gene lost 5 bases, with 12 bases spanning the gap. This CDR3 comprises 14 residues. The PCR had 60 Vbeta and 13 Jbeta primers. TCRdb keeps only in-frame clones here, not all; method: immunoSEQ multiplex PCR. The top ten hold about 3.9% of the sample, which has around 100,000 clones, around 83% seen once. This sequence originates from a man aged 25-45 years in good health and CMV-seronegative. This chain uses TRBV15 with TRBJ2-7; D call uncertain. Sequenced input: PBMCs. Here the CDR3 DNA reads TGTGCCACCAGCAGAGCCCCCCTGGCCCACGAGCAGTACTTC. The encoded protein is CATSRAPLAHEQYF.